The next 2 T cell receptor beta chains were all read from a single sample in a study of blood T cell repertoires in COVID-19. The assay was immunoSEQ multiplex PCR, and TCRdb's table has in-frame clones only and misses some. This sample has around 170,000 clones; roughly 87% occur once, and the top ten carry more than 6.5%. Sequenced input: PBMCs or T cells enriched from blood (not recorded which). The receptors shown here come from a woman in her forties or fifties who had recovered from COVID-19.

The chain combines TRBV28 with TRBJ1-5; tentative D call: TRBD1 (5 bases). From germline, CDR1 is MDHEN and CDR2 SYDVKM. CDR3 size: 14 residues. Between the trimmed V and J ends, which lost 6 bases and 6 bases, there was a span of 15 bases. The CDR3 protein is CASRPGGSAQPQHF. The CDR3 region has the DNA TGTGCCAGCAGGCCGGGGGGAAGCGCTCAGCCCCAGCATTTT.

The CDR3 nucleotides read TGTGCCAGCAGCCGCCGGGGGGCGGGGGGCTACACCTTC. Translating it yields CASSRRGAGGYTF. This chain joins TRBV9 and TRBJ1-2; perhaps TRBD1 as D (6 bases). V was trimmed by 4 bases and J by 8 bases, leaving 15 bases between them. The germline gives CDR1 SGDLS, CDR2 YYNGEE. CDR3 length: 13 amino acids.